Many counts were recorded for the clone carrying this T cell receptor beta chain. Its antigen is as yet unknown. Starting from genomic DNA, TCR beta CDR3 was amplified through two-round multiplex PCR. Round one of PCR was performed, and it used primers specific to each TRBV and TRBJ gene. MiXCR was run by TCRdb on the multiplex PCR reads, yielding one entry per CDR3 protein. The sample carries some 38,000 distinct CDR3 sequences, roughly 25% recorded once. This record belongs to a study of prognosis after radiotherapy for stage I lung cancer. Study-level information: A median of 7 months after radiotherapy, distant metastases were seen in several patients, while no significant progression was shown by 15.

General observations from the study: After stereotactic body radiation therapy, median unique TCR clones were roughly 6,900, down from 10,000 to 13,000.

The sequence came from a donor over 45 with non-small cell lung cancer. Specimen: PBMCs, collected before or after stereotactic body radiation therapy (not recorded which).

The CDR3 sequence: CASSLGLGGDEQFF. The DNA of the CDR3 is TGTGCCAGCAGCTTAGGTTTAGGGGGGGATGAGCAGTTCTTC. The chain couples TRBV7-3 to TRBJ2-1; possibly TRBD2 for D (7 bases). V shed 2 bases and J shed 8 bases, with 13 bases lying between them. Germline V gene data show CDR1 as SGHTA and CDR2 as FQGTGA. This CDR3 region has 14 residues.